Here is one T cell receptor (beta chain) with its context. Its antigen is currently unknown. The CDR3 is 15 amino acids. Germline loops: CDR1 SGHTA, CDR2 FQGNSA. V lost 5 bases to trimming and J lost 5 bases, with 15 bases between them. This specimen comes from a study of PD-1 blockade in classical Hodgkin lymphoma. Each patient relapsed following autologous stem cell transplantation, and prior brentuximab vedotin exposure differed. Study findings and constraints: Nivolumab initiated under 1 year post-ASCT led to patient exclusion. Complete responders possessed baseline diversity comparable to newly diagnosed patients.

Repertoires were generated with immunoSEQ multiplex PCR, while TCRdb's copy carries only in-frame clones and drops some. There are more than 40,000 clones in the sample; roughly 72% occur only once, and under 3.5% lies in the top ten. This rearrangement joins TRBV7-2 to TRBJ2-2, with D tentatively TRBD1 (6 bases). Sequences were derived from peripheral blood mononuclear cells (PBMCs), sampled before the second cycle of nivolumab. The sequence derives from a human donor with classical Hodgkin lymphoma. The CDR3 is CASSRDRSITGELFF. The CDR3 nucleotides read TGTGCCAGCAGCCGAGACAGGAGTATAACCGGGGAGCTGTTTTTT.